Each of the 24 T cell receptor beta chains below was sequenced from the same sample in a study of T cell repertoires in cytomegalovirus infection. TCRdb passed the reads through MiXCR, listing each CDR3 protein once. The sample consists of approximately 250,000 distinct CDR3 sequences, approximately 9.2% of them appearing once. What was sequenced was PBMCs. These receptors all come from a human donor in good health (CMV status not recorded). Some clones in this sample may be carry-over from other donors' samples.

This clonotype was counted a few times. The rearrangement uses TRBV5-6 and TRBJ1-6, with D uncertain. V was pared by 3 bases and J by 8 bases, with 18 bases between. This CDR3 contains 16 residues. Germline values: CDR1 SGHDT, CDR2 YYEEEE. CDR3 sequence (DNA): TGTGCCAGCAGCTCCAGACCTACCGAGCGTGATTCACCCCTCCACTTT. The encoded protein is CASSSRPTERDSPLHF. The complete variable domain, with remaining parts taken from reference TRBV5-6 and TRBJ1-6, reads DAGVTQSPTHLIKTRGQQVTLRCSPKSGHDTVSWYQQALGQGPQFIFQYYEEEERQRGNFPDRFSGHQFPNYSSELNVNALLLGDSALYLCASSSRPTERDSPLHFGNGTRLTVT.

At least ten counts were recorded for this clonotype. V is TRBV7-2 and J is TRBJ1-5, with D maybe TRBD1 (5 bases). V lost 5 bases and J 2 bases, leaving 13 bases between the germline ends. From germline, CDR1 is SGHTA and CDR2 FQGNSA. The CDR3 extends over 15 amino acids. In DNA form, the CDR3 reads TGTGCCAGCAGCCAGGTGCGGGGGGGCAATCAGCCCCAGCATTTT. This codes for CASSQVRGGNQPQHF. The full variable domain, with the rest looked up from reference TRBV7-2 and TRBJ1-5, is GAGVSQSPSNKVTEKGKDVELRCDPISGHTALYWYRQSLGQGLEFLIYFQGNSAPDKSGLPSDRFSAERTGGSVSTLTIQRTQQEDSAVYLCASSQVRGGNQPQHFGDGTRLSIL.

This clonotype was seen repeatedly, ten times or more. The rearrangement uses TRBV7-4 and TRBJ2-1, with 8 bases aligning to TRBD2. In germline, CDR1 is SGHVT, CDR2 SQSDAQ. V lost 3 bases to trimming and J lost 0 bases; unmatched junction nucleotides: 13. This CDR3 spans 19 amino acids. The CDR3 nucleotides are TGTGCCAGCAGCTTGGGCGGGGGGAGCTATAGTAGCTCCTACAATGAGCAGTTCTTC. Translation: CASSLGGGSYSSSYNEQFF. Looking up the rest from reference TRBV7-4 and TRBJ2-1 gives the full variable domain: GAGVSQSPRYKVAKRGRDVALRCDSISGHVTLYWYRQTLGQGSEVLTYSQSDAQRDKSGRPSGRFSAERPERSVSTLKIQRTEQGDSAVYLCASSLGGGSYSSSYNEQFFGPGTRLTVL.

Concerning this clonotype: This may come from a read error, since a much larger clone is one base off. This chain uses TRBV6-6 with TRBJ2-1; TRBD1 might be the D (6 bases). Germline values: CDR1 MNHNY, CDR2 SVGAGI (reference sequence). This CDR3 has 13 residues. DNA of the CDR3: TGTGCCAGCAGTGCCCTTGAAGGGGGTGAGCAGATCTTC. It translates to CASSALEGGEQIF.

This clonotype was counted many times. The chain employs TRBV29-1 and TRBJ2-3; tentatively, D is TRBD1 (5 bases). The CDR3 totals 14 residues. V gave up 4 bases and J gave up 0 bases, with 11 bases separating them. The germline CDR1 and CDR2 sequences are SQVTM and ANQGSEA. Here the CDR3 reads CSVGRQISTDTQYF. In nucleotides, the CDR3 is TGCAGCGTTGGGCGACAGATTAGCACAGATACGCAGTATTTT.

This clonotype has at least ten counts. The rearrangement links TRBV2 to TRBJ1-2; possibly TRBD1 for D (6 bases). V was cut by 1 base and J by 6 bases, with 15 bases left in between. The germline gives CDR1 SNHLY, CDR2 FYNNEI. This CDR3 comprises 15 residues. The CDR3 coding sequence is TGTGCCAGCAGTGAAGAGGGGGGTTATAGGGATGGCTACACCTTC. Translated: CASSEEGGYRDGYTF.

This rearrangement joins TRBV28 to TRBJ1-4; D might be TRBD1 (6 bases). Trimming pared 6 bases from V and 7 bases from J, leaving 12 bases between. The CDR3 covers 13 residues. Germline CDR1 is MDHEN and CDR2 is SYDVKM. The DNA for the CDR3 is TGTGCCAGCAGGCGGGGGGCAGGTGAAAAACTGTTTTTT. Residues: CASRRGAGEKLFF.

This clonotype was recorded at least ten times. This chain links TRBV7-2 with TRBJ2-5, with D possibly matching TRBD2 (5 bases). Germline V gene lookup returns CDR1 SGHTA and CDR2 FQGNSA. The ends were cut back, 0 bases at V and 2 bases at J, with 10 bases in the middle. The CDR3 totals 15 residues. The CDR3 coding sequence is TGTGCCAGCAGCTTAGCGAATCCGGGGCAAGAGACCCAGTACTTC. It codes for CASSLANPGQETQYF.

This chain joins TRBV12-5 and TRBJ1-1, with D hard to call. The V gene lost 0 bases and the J gene lost 2 bases, with 7 bases spanning the gap. This CDR3 has 14 residues. Germline V lookup: CDR1 LGHNT, CDR2 FRNRAP. The CDR3 coding sequence is TGTGCTAGTGGTTTGGTCCCGGATAACACTGAAGCTTTCTTT. As protein: CASGLVPDNTEAFF.

This clonotype was detected ten times or more. This chain joins TRBV5-4 and TRBJ1-1; D call uncertain. CDR3 length equals 13 residues. Germline loops: CDR1 SGHNT, CDR2 YYREEE (reference sequence). Trimming took off 0 bases at V and 1 base at J, with 4 bases between the two ends. CDR3 nucleotides: TGTGCCAGCAGCTTGGAATCGAACACTGAAGCTTTCTTT. It is translated as CASSLESNTEAFF. Complete variable domain (other parts from reference TRBV5-4 and TRBJ1-1): ETGVTQSPTHLIKTRGQQVTLRCSSQSGHNTVSWYQQALGQGPQFIFQYYREEENGRGNFPPRFSGLQFPNYSSELNVNALELDDSALYLCASSLESNTEAFFGQGTRLTVV.

This clonotype was picked up many times. The chain carries TRBV7-2 and TRBJ1-6; 9 bases map to TRBD1. Per germline, CDR1 SGHTA and CDR2 FQGNSA. V trimming: 8 bases; J trimming: 6 bases; junction bases outside the gene matches: 5. This CDR3 contains 14 residues. The CDR3 protein is CASRLGQGNSPLHF. The CDR3 DNA follows: TGTGCCAGCCGGTTGGGACAGGGTAATTCACCCCTCCACTTT.

At least ten counts were recorded for this clonotype. V is TRBV7-2 and J is TRBJ1-1, with 11 bases identical to TRBD1. CDR1 is SGHTA, CDR2 FQGNSA, per germline. V lost 1 base, J lost 2 bases, and 6 bases stayed unmatched. The CDR3 runs to 17 residues. CDR3 in amino acids: CASSLGGTGGTNTEAFF. CDR3 nucleotides: TGTGCCAGCAGCTTAGGAGGGACAGGGGGAACCAACACTGAAGCTTTCTTT.

This clonotype showed up just a few times. The rearrangement links TRBV5-1 to TRBJ2-3; 10 bases are shared with TRBD2. CDR3 size: 16 residues. V was clipped by 4 bases and J by 4 bases; unmatched bases: 9. Germline V gene sequence: CDR1 SGHRS, CDR2 YFSETQ. CDR3 amino acids: CASSGRPSGGADTQYF. Here the CDR3 DNA reads TGCGCCAGCAGCGGCAGACCCAGCGGGGGGGCAGATACGCAGTATTTT.

The rearrangement links TRBV2 to TRBJ2-1, with D perhaps TRBD1 (5 bases). Germline V CDR1 and CDR2: SNHLY, FYNNEI. CDR3 size: 13 residues. The ends were cut back, 6 bases at V and 8 bases at J, with 14 bases in the middle. As DNA, the CDR3 is TGTGCCAGCAGCTACAGGCCGTCTGATGAGCAGTTCTTC. Translated: CASSYRPSDEQFF. Filled out from reference TRBV2 and TRBJ2-1, the complete variable domain reads EPEVTQTPSHQVTQMGQEVILRCVPISNHLYFYWYRQILGQKVEFLVSFYNNEISEKSEIFDDQFSVERPDGSNFTLKIRSTKLEDSAMYFCASSYRPSDEQFFGPGTRLTVL.

This clonotype was picked up many times. The CDR3 nucleotides are TGTGCCAGCAGCTTAGTGGGCGGGACCCAGTACTTC. This gives the protein CASSLVGGTQYF. The chain carries TRBV11-2 and TRBJ2-5; D is unclear. CDR1 is SGHAT, CDR2 FQNNGV, per germline. The V and J ends lost 1 base and 7 bases respectively, with 7 bases between them. The length of the CDR3 is 12 residues.

The chain links TRBV12-3 or TRBV12-4 to TRBJ1-6; TRBD1 might be the D (6 bases). This CDR3 is built from 14 residues. V dropped 3 bases and J dropped 8 bases, with 11 bases sitting between them. In nucleotides, the CDR3 is TGTGCCAGCAGTTTGGGACAAAAAGATTCACCCCTCCACTTT. This sequence encodes CASSLGQKDSPLHF.

This clonotype has at least ten counts. The chain carries TRBV12-3 or TRBV12-4 and TRBJ2-1; 7 positions match TRBD2. This CDR3 is 16 amino acids long. The ends lost 7 bases at V and 6 bases at J; junction bases unmatched: 15. The CDR3 coding sequence is TGTGCCAGCACCTCACTGGGGAGGGCCTCATCCAATGAGCAGTTCTTC. It encodes CASTSLGRASSNEQFF.

This clonotype occurred many times. One end of the junction varies from germline; a read error may be responsible. V is TRBV4-3 and J is TRBJ2-5, with 10 bases that match TRBD1. CDR1 LGHNA and CDR2 YSLEER come from the germline V gene. This CDR3 has 18 amino acids. CDR3 in DNA: TGCGCCAGCAGCCAATTCCCTCCGGGACAGGGGAACCAGGAGACCCAGTACTTC. Its translation: CASSQFPPGQGNQETQYF.

This clonotype was recorded many times. The gene calls are TRBV4-3 and TRBJ2-1, with D hard to call. The germline V gene has CDR1 LGHNA and CDR2 YSLEER. The CDR3 has 13 amino acids. Trimming took 0 bases from V and 8 from J, leaving 8 bases between them. CDR3 protein: CASSQDSVDEQFF. The CDR3 region has the DNA TGCGCCAGCAGCCAAGATAGTGTGGATGAGCAGTTCTTC.

This CDR3 is CASSPYKTGKSNYGYTF. The CDR3 DNA reads as TGTGCCAGCAGCCCCTATAAGACAGGGAAGTCCAACTATGGCTACACCTTC. This chain links TRBV28 with TRBJ1-2; 7 bases line up with TRBD1. The CDR3 spans 17 residues. Germline CDR1 is MDHEN and CDR2 is SYDVKM. Trimming at V came to 6 bases and at J to 2 bases, leaving 15 bases not matched to a gene.

This clonotype showed up many times. The genes are TRBV29-1 and TRBJ1-5; no clear D gene. The V end lost 4 bases, the J end lost 2 bases, and 6 bases lay between the germline ends. The CDR3 loop spans 12 amino acids. Germline-derived CDR1 and CDR2 are SQVTM and ANQGSEA. The CDR3 nucleotides are TGCAGCGTTGGTAATCGCAATCAGCCCCAGCATTTT. This codes for CSVGNRNQPQHF.

This clonotype was picked up many times. V and J are TRBV20-1 and TRBJ2-1, with 10 nucleotides matching TRBD1. The CDR3 covers 13 residues. CDR1 is DFQATT, CDR2 SNEGSKA, per germline (reference sequence). This chain's CDR3 is CSAGGQGVGEQFF. CDR3 in DNA: TGCAGCGCAGGAGGACAGGGGGTGGGTGAGCAGTTCTTC.

This clonotype was counted many times. The gene calls are TRBV7-2 and TRBJ2-3, with D possibly matching TRBD2 (5 bases). V lost 9 bases and J 5 bases, leaving 15 bases between the germline ends. CDR3 length equals 13 residues. Looked up from germline, CDR1 is SGHTA and CDR2 is FQGNSA. This CDR3 is CASNNGGRDTQYF. As DNA, the CDR3 is TGTGCCAGTAACAACGGAGGCCGAGATACGCAGTATTTT.

This clonotype was detected many times. V usage is TRBV7-2 and J usage is TRBJ1-2; D perhaps matches TRBD1 (6 bases). The CDR3 runs to 15 residues. From germline, CDR1 is SGHTA and CDR2 FQGNSA. Deletions cut 6 bases from V and 7 bases from J, with 21 bases between. CDR3 DNA: TGTGCCAGCAGGGCGACAGGTACCTCTACCGTTGGCTACACCTTC. The encoded protein is CASRATGTSTVGYTF. The full variable domain, its missing parts supplied by reference TRBV7-2 and TRBJ1-2, is GAGVSQSPSNKVTEKGKDVELRCDPISGHTALYWYRQSLGQGLEFLIYFQGNSAPDKSGLPSDRFSAERTGGSVSTLTIQRTQQEDSAVYLCASRATGTSTVGYTFGSGTRLTVV.